This T cell receptor (beta chain) was found in a study of blood T cell repertoires in COVID-19. At the level of the study: Sites across the United States, Italy and Spain contributed samples from acute and convalescent COVID-19. The cDNA or gDNA used as material had been derived from T cells, B-cell-depleted T cells, or PBMCs.

Authors' methods: For nucleated cells, counts were estimated from reference gene primer amplification. Assay used: immunoSEQ multiplex PCR; TCRdb lists only in-frame clones, some missing. From that table come the V and J calls and clone size; the DNA was used to work out D and trimming. The data show about 91,000 clones, roughly 88% seen once. V lost 1 base and J lost 5; bases outside the gene matches: 6. Germline assignment: CDR1 LGHNA and CDR2 YNFKEQ. The CDR3 is made up of 15 amino acids. The rearrangement joins TRBV4-2 to TRBJ2-5, with TRBD1 identical over 8 bases. This clonotype originated in a woman between 70 and 85 years old with acute or convalescent COVID-19. Source material: peripheral blood. The CDR3 sequence: CASSQGSSGGETQYF. The CDR3 nucleotides read TGTGCCAGCAGCCAAGGTTCATCAGGGGGCGAGACCCAGTACTTC.